This T cell receptor beta chain stems from a study of STAT3 mutations in large granular lymphocyte leukemia. Findings and caveats of the study: Persisting codominant clonotypes may have hidden a small pathogenic clone. In T-cell large granular lymphocyte leukemia, about half of patients showed multiple immunodominant subclonotypes.

To note about this clone: Its cognate antigen is unknown.

The table came from immunoSEQ multiplex PCR; TCRdb's copy has only in-frame clones and leaves some out. The repertoire holds more than 3,500 clones, with less than 70% as singletons. Germline CDR1 reads GTSNPN; CDR2 reads SVGIG (reference sequence). V was cut by 5 bases and J by 6 bases, with 11 bases left in between. The CDR3 is made up of 12 amino acids. This sequence joins TRBV30 and TRBJ1-3, with D possibly being TRBD1 (6 bases). Sequencing used PBMCs. The TCR originated in a human donor with T large granular lymphocyte leukemia. Some clones in this sample may be carry-over from other donors' samples. CDR3 DNA sequence: TGTGCCTGGGGGGCAGGGGCAAACACCATATATTTT. It specifies CAWGAGANTIYF.